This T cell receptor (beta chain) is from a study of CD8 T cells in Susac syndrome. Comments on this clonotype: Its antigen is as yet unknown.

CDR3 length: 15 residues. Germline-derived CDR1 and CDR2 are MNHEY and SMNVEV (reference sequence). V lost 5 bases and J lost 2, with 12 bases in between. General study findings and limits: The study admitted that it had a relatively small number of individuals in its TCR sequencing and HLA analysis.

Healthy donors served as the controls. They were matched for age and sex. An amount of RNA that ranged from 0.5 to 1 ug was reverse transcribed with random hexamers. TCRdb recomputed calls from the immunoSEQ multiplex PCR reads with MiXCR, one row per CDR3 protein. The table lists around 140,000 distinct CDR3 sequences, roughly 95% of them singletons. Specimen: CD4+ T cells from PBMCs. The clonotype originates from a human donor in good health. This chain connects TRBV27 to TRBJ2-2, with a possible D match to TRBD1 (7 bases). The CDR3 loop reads CASSRGTVNTGELFF. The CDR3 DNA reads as TGTGCCAGCAGTCGCGGGACAGTCAACACCGGGGAGCTGTTTTTT.